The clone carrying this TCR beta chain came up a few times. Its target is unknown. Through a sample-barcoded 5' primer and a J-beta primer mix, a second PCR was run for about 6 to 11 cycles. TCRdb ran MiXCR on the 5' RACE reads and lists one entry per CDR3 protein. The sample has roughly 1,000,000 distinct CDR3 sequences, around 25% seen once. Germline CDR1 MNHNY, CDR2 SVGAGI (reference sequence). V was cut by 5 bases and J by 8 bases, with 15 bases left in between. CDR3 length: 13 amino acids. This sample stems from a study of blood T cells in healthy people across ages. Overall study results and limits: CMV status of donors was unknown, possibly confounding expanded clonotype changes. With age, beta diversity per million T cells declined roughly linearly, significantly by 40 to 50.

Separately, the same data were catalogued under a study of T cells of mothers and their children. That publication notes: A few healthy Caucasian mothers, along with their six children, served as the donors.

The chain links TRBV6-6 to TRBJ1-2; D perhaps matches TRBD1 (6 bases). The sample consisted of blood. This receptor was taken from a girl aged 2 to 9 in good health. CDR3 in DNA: TGTGCCAGCAGTACACAGGGTCTGGACGGCTACACCTTC. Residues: CASSTQGLDGYTF.